Detailed here is one T cell receptor beta chain. The antigen is undetermined. The data belong to a study of beta chain features in type 1 diabetes. Study-wide results and limits: A potential PCR bias toward shorter templates would be equal in patient and control samples. When VDJ junctions were examined, type 1 diabetes patients showed fewer insertions and more deletions. Any HLA type influence on TCRB rearrangement was left unresolved here.

Expressed TCRB transcripts got sequenced, as all isolated RNA was reverse transcribed. Mean read depth for naive, central memory and regulatory T cell samples was several million reads. Here immunoSEQ multiplex PCR was the method, and the copy in TCRdb shows in-frame clones only, minus some. Of about 210,000 clones listed, approximately 11% are singletons. The TCR comes from a man aged 18 to 30 in good health. Input material: central memory CD4+ T cells from blood.

CDR3 coding DNA: TGTGCCAGCAGCGTAGGTCAACAGACGAACACTGAAGCTTTCTTT. Translated, it gives CASSVGQQTNTEAFF. This chain links TRBV9 with TRBJ1-1; D not certain. CDR1 SGDLS and CDR2 YYNGEE come from the germline V gene. The CDR3 has 15 amino acids. V was trimmed by 0 bases and J by 1 base, leaving 10 bases between them.